This T cell receptor (beta chain) appears in the sequencing data of a study of CD8+CD57+ T cells in acquired aplastic anemia. In the study overall: DNA recovered from sorted CD4+ and CD8+ cells had a mean of about 3.5 ug.

Profiling of TCR beta VDJ combinations and CDR3 sequences used genomic DNA as template. TCRdb re-derived calls from the reads in MiXCR, one entry per CDR3 protein. Among approximately 170,000 distinct CDR3 sequences, about 64% were seen once, and the ten largest hold under 50%. The V end was cut by 5 bases, the J end by 6 bases, with 14 bases between. CDR1 and CDR2 from the germline V gene are MNHEY and SMNVEV (reference sequence). The CDR3 loop spans 13 amino acids. The rearrangement joins TRBV27 to TRBJ2-7, with D uncertain. The receptor was derived from a human donor in good health. Sequenced material: sorted CD4+, CD8+, or CD8+CD57+ T cells (not recorded which) from PBMCs. This chain's CDR3 is CASSPHQVREQYF. The CDR3 region has the DNA TGTGCCAGCAGTCCCCACCAAGTCCGCGAGCAGTACTTC.